This TCR beta chain appears in the sequencing data of a study of blood T cell repertoires in COVID-19. Generated by immunoSEQ multiplex PCR, the TCRdb table keeps only in-frame clones and is missing some. The repertoire holds a few hundred thousand clones, with 86% as singletons. This CDR3 has 15 residues. The trim removed 2 bases at V and 1 base at J, leaving 5 bases unmatched. Germline V gene data show CDR1 as SGHTA and CDR2 as FQGTGA. Material: peripheral blood. This clonotype was obtained from a woman aged 45 to 65 with acute or convalescent COVID-19. The rearrangement links TRBV7-3 to TRBJ2-7, with 7 bases identical to TRBD2. CDR3: CASSLGGDLSYEQYF. Written as DNA, the CDR3 is TGTGCCAGCAGCTTAGGGGGGGACCTTTCCTACGAGCAGTACTTC.